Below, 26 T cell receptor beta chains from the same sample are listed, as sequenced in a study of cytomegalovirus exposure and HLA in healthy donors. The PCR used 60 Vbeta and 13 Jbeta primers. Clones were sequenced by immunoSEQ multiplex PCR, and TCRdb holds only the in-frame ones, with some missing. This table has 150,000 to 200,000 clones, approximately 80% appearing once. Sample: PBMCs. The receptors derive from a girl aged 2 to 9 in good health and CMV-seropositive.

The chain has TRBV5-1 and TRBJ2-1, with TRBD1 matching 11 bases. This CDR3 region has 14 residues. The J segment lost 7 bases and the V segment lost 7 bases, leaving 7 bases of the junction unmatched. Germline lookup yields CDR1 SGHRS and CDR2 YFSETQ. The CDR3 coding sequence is TGCGCCAGCGCCACCCGGGACAGGGGGAATGAGCAGTTCTTC. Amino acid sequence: CASATRDRGNEQFF. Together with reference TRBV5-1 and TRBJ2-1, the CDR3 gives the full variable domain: KAGVTQTPRYLIKTRGQQVTLSCSPISGHRSVSWYQQTPGQGLQFLFEYFSETQRNKGNFPGRFSGRQFSNSRSEMNVSTLELGDSALYLCASATRDRGNEQFFGPGTRLTVL.

The CDR3 spells CASSRDRDYGYTF. The CDR3 DNA reads as TGTGCCAGCAGCCGAGACAGGGACTATGGCTACACCTTC. The chain recombines TRBV7-9 with TRBJ1-2; 7 bases fit TRBD1. There are 13 residues in the CDR3. V gave up 5 bases and J gave up 3 bases; unmatched junction bases: 3. Germline CDR1 reads SEHNR; CDR2 reads FQNEAQ (reference sequence).

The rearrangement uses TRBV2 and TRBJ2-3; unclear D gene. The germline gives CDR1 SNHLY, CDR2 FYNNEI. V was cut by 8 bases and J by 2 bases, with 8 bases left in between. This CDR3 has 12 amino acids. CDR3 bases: TGTGCCAGCGAGAAGAACACAGATACGCAGTATTTT. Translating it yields CASEKNTDTQYF.

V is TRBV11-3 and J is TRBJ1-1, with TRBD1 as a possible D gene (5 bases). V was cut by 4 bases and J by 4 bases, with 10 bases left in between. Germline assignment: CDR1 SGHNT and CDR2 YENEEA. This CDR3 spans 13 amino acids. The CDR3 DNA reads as TGTGCCAGCAGCTGGTCCGACAGCACTGAAGCTTTCTTT. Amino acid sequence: CASSWSDSTEAFF. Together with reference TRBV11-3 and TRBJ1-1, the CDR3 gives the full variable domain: EAGVVQSPRYKIIEKKQPVAFWCNPISGHNTLYWYLQNLGQGPELLIRYENEEAVDDSQLPKDRFSAERLKGVDSTLKIQPAELGDSAVYLCASSWSDSTEAFFGQGTRLTVV.

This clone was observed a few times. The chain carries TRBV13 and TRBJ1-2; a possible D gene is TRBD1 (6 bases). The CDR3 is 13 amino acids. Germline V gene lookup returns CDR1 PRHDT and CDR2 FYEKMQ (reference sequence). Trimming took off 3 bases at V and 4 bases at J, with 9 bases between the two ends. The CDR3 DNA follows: TGTGCCAGCAGCTTGACAGGCACCTATGGCTACACCTTC. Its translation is CASSLTGTYGYTF.

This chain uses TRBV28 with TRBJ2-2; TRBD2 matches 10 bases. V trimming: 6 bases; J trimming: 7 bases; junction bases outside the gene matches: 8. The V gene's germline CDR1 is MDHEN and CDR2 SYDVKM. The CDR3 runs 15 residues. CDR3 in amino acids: CASRQPSGSIGELFF. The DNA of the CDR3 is TGTGCCAGCAGGCAGCCTAGCGGGAGTATCGGGGAGCTGTTTTTT.

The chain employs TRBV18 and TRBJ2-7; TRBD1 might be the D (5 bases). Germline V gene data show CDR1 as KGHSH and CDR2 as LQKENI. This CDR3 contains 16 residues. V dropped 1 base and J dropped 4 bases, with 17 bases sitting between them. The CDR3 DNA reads TGTGCCAGCTCACCACATTTGGCAGGCAGGGTATACGAGCAGTACTTC. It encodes CASSPHLAGRVYEQYF.

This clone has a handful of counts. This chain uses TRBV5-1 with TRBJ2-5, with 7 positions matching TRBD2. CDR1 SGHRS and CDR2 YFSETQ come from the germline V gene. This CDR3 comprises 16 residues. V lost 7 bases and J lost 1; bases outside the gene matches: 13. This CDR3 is CASADLGLAAQETQYF. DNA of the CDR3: TGCGCCAGCGCGGACTTAGGGCTAGCGGCCCAAGAGACCCAGTACTTC.

The CDR3 nucleotides read TGTGCCAGCAGCTTTCCAGCGGGAGGGCCGAATGAGCAGTTCTTC. This translates into CASSFPAGGPNEQFF. The rearrangement links TRBV5-4 to TRBJ2-1; 10 bases fit TRBD2. V shed 2 bases and J 7 bases; nucleotides not matched to a gene: 6. This CDR3 is built from 15 residues. Germline loops: CDR1 SGHNT, CDR2 YYREEE (reference sequence).

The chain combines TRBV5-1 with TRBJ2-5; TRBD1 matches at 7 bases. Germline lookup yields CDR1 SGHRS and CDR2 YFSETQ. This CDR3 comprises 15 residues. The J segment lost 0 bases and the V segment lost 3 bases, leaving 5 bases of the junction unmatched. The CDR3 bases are TGCGCCAGCAGCTCGGGGACAGCGTACCAAGAGACCCAGTACTTC. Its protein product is CASSSGTAYQETQYF.

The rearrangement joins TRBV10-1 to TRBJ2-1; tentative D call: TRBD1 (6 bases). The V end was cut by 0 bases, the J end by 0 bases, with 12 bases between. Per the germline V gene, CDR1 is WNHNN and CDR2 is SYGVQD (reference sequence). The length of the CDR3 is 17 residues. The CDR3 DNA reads TGCGCCAGCAGTGAGTCCGGACAGACCAGCTCCTACAATGAGCAGTTCTTC. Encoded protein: CASSESGQTSSYNEQFF.

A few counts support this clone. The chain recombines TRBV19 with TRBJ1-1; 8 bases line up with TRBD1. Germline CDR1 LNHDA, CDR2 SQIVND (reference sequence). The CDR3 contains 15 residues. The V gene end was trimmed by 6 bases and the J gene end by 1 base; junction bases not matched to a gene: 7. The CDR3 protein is CASRQTDRGNTEAFF. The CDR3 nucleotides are TGTGCCAGTAGACAAACCGACAGGGGGAACACTGAAGCTTTCTTT.

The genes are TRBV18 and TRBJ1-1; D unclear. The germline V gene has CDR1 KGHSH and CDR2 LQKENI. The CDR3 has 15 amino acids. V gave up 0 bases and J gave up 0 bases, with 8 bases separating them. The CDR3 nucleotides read TGTGCCAGCTCACCACCGGGCAGGATGAACACTGAAGCTTTCTTT. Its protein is CASSPPGRMNTEAFF. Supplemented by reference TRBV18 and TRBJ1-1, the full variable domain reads NAGVMQNPRHLVRRRGQEARLRCSPMKGHSHVYWYRQLPEEGLKFMVYLQKENIIDESGMPKERFSAEFPKEGPSILRIQQVVRGDSAAYFCASSPPGRMNTEAFFGQGTRLTVV.

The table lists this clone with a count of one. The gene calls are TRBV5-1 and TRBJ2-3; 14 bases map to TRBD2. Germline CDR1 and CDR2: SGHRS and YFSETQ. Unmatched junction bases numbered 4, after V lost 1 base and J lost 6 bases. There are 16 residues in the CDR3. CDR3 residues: CASSLPTSGGGDTQYF. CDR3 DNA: TGCGCCAGCAGCTTGCCGACTAGCGGGGGGGGCGATACGCAGTATTTT. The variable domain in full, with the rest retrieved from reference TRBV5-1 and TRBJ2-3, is KAGVTQTPRYLIKTRGQQVTLSCSPISGHRSVSWYQQTPGQGLQFLFEYFSETQRNKGNFPGRFSGRQFSNSRSEMNVSTLELGDSALYLCASSLPTSGGGDTQYFGPGTRLTVL.

The DNA of the CDR3 is TGTGCCAGCAGTGTGGATACAGGATACTATGGCTACACCTTC. It translates to CASSVDTGYYGYTF. This rearrangement joins TRBV25-1 to TRBJ1-2; perhaps TRBD1 as D (5 bases). The CDR3 contains 14 residues. CDR1 and CDR2 (germline): MGHDK, SYGVNS. V lost 4 bases and J lost 3, with 12 bases in between.

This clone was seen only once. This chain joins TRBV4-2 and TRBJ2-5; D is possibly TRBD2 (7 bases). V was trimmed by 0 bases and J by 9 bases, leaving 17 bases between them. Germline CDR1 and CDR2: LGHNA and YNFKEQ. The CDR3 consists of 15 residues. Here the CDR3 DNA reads TGTGCCAGCAGCCAAGATGAGGGGGGAGGGCAGTCCCAGTACTTC. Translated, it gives CASSQDEGGGQSQYF.

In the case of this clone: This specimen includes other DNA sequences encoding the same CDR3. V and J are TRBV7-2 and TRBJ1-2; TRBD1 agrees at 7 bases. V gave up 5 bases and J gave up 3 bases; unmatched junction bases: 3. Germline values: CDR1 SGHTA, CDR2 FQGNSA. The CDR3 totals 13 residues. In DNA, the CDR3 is TGTGCCAGCAGCCCCGACAGGGACTATGGCTACACCTTC. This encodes CASSPDRDYGYTF.

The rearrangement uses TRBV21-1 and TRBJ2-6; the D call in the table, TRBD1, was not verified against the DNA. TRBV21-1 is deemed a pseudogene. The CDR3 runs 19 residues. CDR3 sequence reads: CASSNRQGSVPSGANVLTF. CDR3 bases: TGTGCCAGCAGCAACCGACAGGGGAGCGTACCCTCTGGGGCCAACGTCCTGACTTTC.

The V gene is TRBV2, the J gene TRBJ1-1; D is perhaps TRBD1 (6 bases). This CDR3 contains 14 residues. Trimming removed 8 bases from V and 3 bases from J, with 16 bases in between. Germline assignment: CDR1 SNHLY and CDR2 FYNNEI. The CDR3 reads CASEQGRMDTEAFF. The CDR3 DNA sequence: TGTGCCAGCGAGCAGGGGCGCATGGACACTGAAGCTTTCTTT.

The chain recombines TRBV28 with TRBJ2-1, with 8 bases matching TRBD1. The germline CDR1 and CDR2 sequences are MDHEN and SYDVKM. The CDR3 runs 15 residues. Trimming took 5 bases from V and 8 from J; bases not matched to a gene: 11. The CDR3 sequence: CASSKYPGQVDEQFF. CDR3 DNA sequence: TGTGCCAGCAGTAAGTACCCGGGACAGGTCGATGAGCAGTTCTTC.

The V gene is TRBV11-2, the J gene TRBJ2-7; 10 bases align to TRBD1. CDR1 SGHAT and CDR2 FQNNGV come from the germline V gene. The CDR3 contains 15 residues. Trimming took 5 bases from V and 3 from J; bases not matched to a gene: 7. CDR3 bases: TGTGCCAGCAGCCCGCCAGGGACAGGGGACTACGAGCAGTACTTC. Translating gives CASSPPGTGDYEQYF.

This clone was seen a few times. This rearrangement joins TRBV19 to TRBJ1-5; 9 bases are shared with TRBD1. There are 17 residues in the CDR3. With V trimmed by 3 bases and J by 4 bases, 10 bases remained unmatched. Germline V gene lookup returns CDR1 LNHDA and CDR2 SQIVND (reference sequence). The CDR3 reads CASSMRQGGSGNQPQHF. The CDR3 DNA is TGTGCCAGTAGTATGAGACAGGGGGGTTCGGGAAATCAGCCCCAGCATTTT.

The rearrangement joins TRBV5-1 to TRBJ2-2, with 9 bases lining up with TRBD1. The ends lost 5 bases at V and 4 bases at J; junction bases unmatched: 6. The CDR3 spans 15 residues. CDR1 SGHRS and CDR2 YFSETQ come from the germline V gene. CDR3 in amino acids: CASRLQGAGTGELFF. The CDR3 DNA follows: TGCGCCAGCAGGCTACAGGGGGCAGGCACCGGGGAGCTGTTTTTT.

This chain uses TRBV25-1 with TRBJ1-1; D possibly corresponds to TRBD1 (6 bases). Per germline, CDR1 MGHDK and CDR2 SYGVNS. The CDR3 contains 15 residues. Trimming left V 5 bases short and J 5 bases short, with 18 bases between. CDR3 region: CASSTNRAFNTEAFF. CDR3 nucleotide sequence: TGTGCCAGCAGTACAAACAGGGCTTTTAATACTGAAGCTTTCTTT.

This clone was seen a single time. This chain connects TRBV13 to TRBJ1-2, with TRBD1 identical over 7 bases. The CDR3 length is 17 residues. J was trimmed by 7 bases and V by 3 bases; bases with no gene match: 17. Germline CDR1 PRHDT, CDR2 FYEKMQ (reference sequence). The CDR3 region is CASSLTFSNRGPSGYTF. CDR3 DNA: TGTGCCAGCAGCTTGACGTTCTCGAACAGGGGCCCCTCTGGCTACACCTTC.

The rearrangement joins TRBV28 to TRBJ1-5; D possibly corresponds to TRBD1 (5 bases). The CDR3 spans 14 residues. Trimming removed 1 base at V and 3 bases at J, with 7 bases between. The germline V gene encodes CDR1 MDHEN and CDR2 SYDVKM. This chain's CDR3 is CASSLSDINQPQHF. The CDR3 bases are TGTGCCAGCAGTTTATCGGACATCAATCAGCCCCAGCATTTT.